The next 32 T cell receptor beta chains were all read from a single sample in a study of T cell repertoires in cytomegalovirus infection. No antigen has been assigned to these receptors. TCRdb re-called the reads with MiXCR, one entry per CDR3 protein. The sample lists under 500,000 distinct CDR3 sequences, more than 40% occurring once. Specimen: cultured PBMCs, collected from culture after CMV antigen stimulation. These receptors were collected from a human donor in good health (CMV status not recorded). Some clones in this sample may be carry-over from other donors' samples.

This clonotype turned up a few times. CDR3 amino acids: CASSFGGEKLFF. CDR3 DNA: TGTGCCAGCAGCTTCGGGGGGGAAAAACTGTTTTTT. The chain recombines TRBV12-3 or TRBV12-4 with TRBJ1-4, with a possible D match to TRBD1 (5 bases). The length of the CDR3 is 12 residues. Trimming left V 6 bases short and J 8 bases short, with 10 bases between.

V is TRBV10-1 and J is TRBJ1-5; no firm D call. Germline CDR1 WNHNN, CDR2 SYGVQD (reference sequence). V shed 8 bases and J shed 4 bases, with 9 bases lying between them. The CDR3 is 12 amino acids. CDR3 residues: CASGETNQPQHF. CDR3 nucleotides: TGCGCCAGCGGAGAAACTAATCAGCCCCAGCATTTT.

The chain carries TRBV6-6 and TRBJ2-1; TRBD2 matches 12 bases. Trimming removed 5 bases from V and 14 bases from J; junction bases left unmatched: 10. Germline CDR1 MNHNY, CDR2 SVGAGI (reference sequence). The CDR3 loop spans 14 amino acids. CDR3 residues: CASSPSASGGEEFF. In DNA form, the CDR3 reads TGTGCCAGCAGTCCCAGTGCTAGCGGGGGGGAGGAGTTCTTC.

The chain carries TRBV4-2 and TRBJ1-5; tentatively, D is TRBD1 (5 bases). Trimming took 4 bases from V and 5 from J, leaving 18 bases between them. Germline CDR1 LGHNA, CDR2 YNFKEQ. The CDR3 covers 16 residues. In nucleotides, the CDR3 is TGTGCCAGCAGCCCCCAAGGGGAGGGTAAGGATCAGCCCCAGCATTTT. Amino acids: CASSPQGEGKDQPQHF.

This clonotype has only a few counts. The V and J genes are TRBV7-6 and TRBJ1-5; D possibly corresponds to TRBD1 (5 bases). The CDR3 contains 15 residues. Germline-derived CDR1 and CDR2 are SGHVS and FNYEAQ. The V gene lost 1 base and the J gene lost 3 bases, with 10 bases spanning the gap. For the CDR3, the DNA is TGTGCCAGCAGCTTAGAAGACAGTGCCAATCAGCCCCAGCATTTT. It is translated as CASSLEDSANQPQHF.

This chain connects TRBV10-3 to TRBJ2-2; D might be TRBD1 or TRBD2, each matching 5 bases. Trimming left V 0 bases short and J 8 bases short, with 10 bases between. The CDR3 loop spans 14 amino acids. CDR1 and CDR2 (germline): ENHRY, SYGVKD. CDR3 nucleotide sequence: TGTGCCATCAGTGAGTCGACCGGGGCTGGGGAGCTGTTTTTT. Residues: CAISESTGAGELFF.

This clonotype was detected a few times. The gene calls are TRBV11-2 and TRBJ1-4; D ambiguous. CDR3 size: 14 residues. Per germline, CDR1 SGHAT and CDR2 FQNNGV. Trimming removed 2 bases at V and 8 bases at J, with 12 bases between. The CDR3 loop is CASSLFGGREKLFF. The CDR3 bases are TGTGCCAGCAGCTTATTCGGAGGTCGCGAAAAACTGTTTTTT. The whole variable domain, filled in from reference TRBV11-2 and TRBJ1-4, reads EAGVAQSPRYKIIEKRQSVAFWCNPISGHATLYWYQQILGQGPKLLIQFQNNGVVDDSQLPKDRFSAERLKGVDSTLKIQPAKLEDSAVYLCASSLFGGREKLFFGSGTQLSVL.

This clonotype showed up just once. This chain uses TRBV10-3 with TRBJ2-5; TRBD1 agrees at 7 bases. This CDR3 region has 14 residues. The V and J ends lost 3 bases and 5 bases, in that order; junction bases with no gene match: 6. Germline loops: CDR1 ENHRY, CDR2 SYGVKD. CDR3 DNA sequence: TGTGCCATCAGTGATGGGACAGTTTGGGAGACCCAGTACTTC. Translation gives CAISDGTVWETQYF.

The chain carries TRBV3-1 and TRBJ1-6; D gene unclear. The V gene's germline CDR1 is LGHDT and CDR2 YNNKEL (reference sequence). The ends were cut back, 0 bases at V and 8 bases at J, with 8 bases in the middle. The CDR3 is 14 residues long. CDR3 sequence (DNA): TGTGCCAGCAGCCAAGAAAGGAGTTATTCACCCCTCCACTTT. Protein sequence: CASSQERSYSPLHF.

This clonotype turned up a few times. The chain couples TRBV20-1 to TRBJ2-3; TRBD2 matches 10 bases. The CDR3 runs to 18 residues. Trimming removed 1 base from V and 1 base from J; junction bases left unmatched: 11. Germline CDR1 reads DFQATT; CDR2 reads SNEGSKA (reference sequence). The CDR3 loop is CSARVASGGQPGTDTQYF. As DNA, the CDR3 is TGCAGTGCTAGAGTAGCTAGCGGGGGCCAACCTGGCACAGATACGCAGTATTTT.

J is TRBJ2-6 and V is TRBV12-3 or TRBV12-4; 7 nucleotides line up with TRBD1. The CDR3 totals 19 residues. The ends lost 9 bases at V and 2 bases at J; junction bases unmatched: 19. The CDR3 here is CARRTTGTVVETGANVLTF. As DNA, the CDR3 is TGTGCCAGGAGGACCACCGGGACAGTGGTAGAAACTGGGGCCAACGTCCTGACTTTC.

The J gene is TRBJ1-3, the V gene TRBV15; no firm D call. V was shortened by 0 bases and J by 3 bases, with 12 bases between the two germline ends. This CDR3 has 16 residues. The V gene's germline CDR1 is LNHNV and CDR2 YYDKDF (reference sequence). CDR3 in amino acids: CATSREDSGVGNTIYF. CDR3 DNA sequence: TGTGCCACCAGCAGAGAAGATTCCGGGGTTGGAAACACCATATATTTT.

The J gene is TRBJ2-3, the V gene TRBV10-3; D uncertain. The CDR3 runs 12 residues. The germline gives CDR1 ENHRY, CDR2 SYGVKD. The V and J ends lost 4 bases and 1 base respectively, with 3 bases between them. The CDR3 DNA sequence: TGTGCCATCAGTGGCCGCACAGATACGCAGTATTTT. Protein: CAISGRTDTQYF.

V is TRBV12-3 or TRBV12-4 and J is TRBJ2-7, with 9 bases aligning to TRBD1. This CDR3 contains 15 residues. The V segment lost 2 bases and the J segment 1 base; nucleotides outside the gene matches: 3. Here the CDR3 reads CASSLQGQGSYEQYF. Written as DNA, the CDR3 is TGTGCCAGCAGTTTACAAGGACAGGGGTCCTACGAGCAGTACTTC.

The table lists this clonotype with a few counts. J is TRBJ2-1 and V is TRBV7-2, with 8 bases aligning to TRBD2. Germline-derived CDR1 and CDR2 are SGHTA and FQGNSA. V lost 5 bases to trimming and J lost 4 bases; unmatched junction nucleotides: 10. The CDR3 extends over 16 amino acids. In nucleotides, the CDR3 is TGTGCCAGCAGCCTTGCCGGGACTAGGGGATACAATGAGCAGTTCTTC. Its protein product is CASSLAGTRGYNEQFF. Together with reference TRBV7-2 and TRBJ2-1, the CDR3 gives the full variable domain: GAGVSQSPSNKVTEKGKDVELRCDPISGHTALYWYRQSLGQGLEFLIYFQGNSAPDKSGLPSDRFSAERTGGSVSTLTIQRTQQEDSAVYLCASSLAGTRGYNEQFFGPGTRLTVL.

The chain carries TRBV25-1 and TRBJ2-7, with 7 bases matching TRBD1. Germline V gives CDR1 MGHDK, CDR2 SYGVNS. The V and J ends lost 2 bases and 5 bases, in that order; junction bases with no gene match: 6. The CDR3 length is 14 residues. CDR3 DNA sequence: TGTGCCAGCAGTGAACCCGGGACAGTGAACGAGCAGTACTTC. Protein sequence: CASSEPGTVNEQYF.

This clonotype was detected ten times or more. The rearrangement links TRBV7-2 to TRBJ2-7; 10 bases match TRBD2. In germline, CDR1 is SGHTA, CDR2 FQGNSA. With 5 bases clipped from V and 2 bases from J, the junction kept 9 bases outside the gene matches. The CDR3 is 16 residues long. CDR3: CASSVSFSGGTYEQYF. DNA of the CDR3: TGTGCCAGCAGCGTCTCCTTTAGCGGGGGGACCTACGAGCAGTACTTC.

This chain connects TRBV18 to TRBJ1-5; the D gene is possibly TRBD1 (5 bases). Per germline, CDR1 KGHSH and CDR2 LQKENI. Trimming removed 5 bases from V and 7 bases from J, with 12 bases in between. The CDR3 runs to 13 residues. Here the CDR3 reads CASSSNGDQPQHF. CDR3 in DNA: TGTGCCAGCTCAAGTAACGGGGACCAGCCCCAGCATTTT.

The V gene is TRBV7-8, the J gene TRBJ2-7; perhaps TRBD1 as D (6 bases). Germline CDR1 reads SGHVS; CDR2 reads FQNEAQ. The V gene lost 1 base and the J gene lost 3 bases, with 10 bases spanning the gap. The CDR3 has 14 amino acids. CDR3 protein: CASSLEGRGYEQYF. The CDR3 DNA reads as TGTGCCAGCAGCTTAGAGGGCAGGGGCTACGAGCAGTACTTC.

The chain has TRBV4-1 and TRBJ2-3, with D possibly being TRBD2 (6 bases). The CDR3 runs 15 residues. Germline V gives CDR1 MGHRA, CDR2 YSYEKL. The V end lost 2 bases, the J end lost 0 bases, and 9 bases lay between the germline ends. CDR3 nucleotides: TGCGCCAGCAGCCAAAGCGGGCGCAGCACAGATACGCAGTATTTT. This encodes CASSQSGRSTDTQYF.

The V and J genes are TRBV28 and TRBJ2-2; TRBD2 is a possible D gene (6 bases). From germline, CDR1 is MDHEN and CDR2 SYDVKM. CDR3 length: 16 residues. V was pared by 6 bases and J by 4 bases, with 18 bases between. The CDR3 DNA reads as TGTGCCAGCAGGGGGCATCGGGGGAGAGGCACCGGGGAGCTGTTTTTT. Residues: CASRGHRGRGTGELFF.

The V and J genes are TRBV20-1 and TRBJ2-7, with TRBD2 as a possible D gene (6 bases). The CDR3 extends over 15 amino acids. Germline CDR1 is DFQATT and CDR2 is SNEGSKA (reference sequence). The V and J ends lost 0 bases and 7 bases respectively, with 19 bases between them. CDR3 loop: CSARDPGRRVGEQYF. The CDR3 bases are TGCAGTGCTAGAGATCCGGGAAGGAGGGTAGGGGAGCAGTACTTC.

This clonotype came up a few times. The V call is TRBV10-3, the J call TRBJ2-7; 10 bases are a match to TRBD1. V was clipped by 11 bases and J by 3 bases; unmatched bases: 10. There are 14 residues in the CDR3. Germline CDR1 and CDR2: ENHRY and SYGVKD. CDR3 protein: CAVRDRGNLYEQYF. The CDR3 bases are TGTGCCGTTCGGGACAGGGGTAACCTCTACGAGCAGTACTTC.

This clonotype was seen repeatedly, ten times or more. The CDR3 here is CASNRGGSSYNEQFF. The CDR3 DNA reads TGTGCCAGCAACCGCGGGGGTAGCTCCTACAATGAGCAGTTCTTC. The rearrangement links TRBV7-2 to TRBJ2-1; 7 positions match TRBD2. The CDR3 consists of 15 residues. Germline trimming cut 7 bases from V and 0 bases from J; bases unmatched to any gene: 6. Germline CDR1 is SGHTA and CDR2 is FQGNSA.

This clonotype has a single count. The rearrangement uses TRBV27 and TRBJ2-3; TRBD2 might be the D (5 bases). This CDR3 has 15 amino acids. Between the trimmed V and J ends, which lost 8 bases and 2 bases, there was a span of 17 bases. The germline V gene has CDR1 MNHEY and CDR2 SMNVEV (reference sequence). The CDR3 region is CASGPRGKFTDTQYF. DNA of the CDR3: TGTGCCAGCGGGCCCCGGGGAAAATTCACAGATACGCAGTATTTT.

This clonotype occurred a few times. The chain has TRBV7-2 and TRBJ1-4, with unresolved D. The V end was cut by 4 bases, the J end by 0 bases, with 6 bases between. Germline CDR1 reads SGHTA; CDR2 reads FQGNSA. The CDR3 runs to 14 residues. CDR3 in amino acids: CASSSKATNEKLFF. The CDR3 DNA follows: TGTGCCAGCAGCTCCAAAGCAACTAATGAAAAACTGTTTTTT.

This chain uses TRBV12-3 or TRBV12-4 with TRBJ2-7, with 7 bases aligning to TRBD1. This CDR3 is 13 amino acids long. Unmatched junction bases numbered 7, after V lost 9 bases and J lost 2 bases. CDR3 nucleotide sequence: TGTGCCAGTAAAGGGACAGTTGCCTACGAGCAGTACTTC. Translated, it gives CASKGTVAYEQYF.

This chain links TRBV6-1 with TRBJ2-5; D is uncertain. The CDR3 totals 15 residues. V was cut by 1 base and J by 2 bases, with 11 bases left in between. Germline V CDR1 and CDR2: MNHNS, SASEGT. In nucleotides, the CDR3 is TGTGCCAGCAGTGAAGTATGGGCAGCGCAAGAGACCCAGTACTTC. Residues: CASSEVWAAQETQYF.

This clonotype was seen once. The rearrangement joins TRBV12-3 or TRBV12-4 to TRBJ1-6; TRBD1 matches 7 bases. The CDR3 length is 15 residues. V gave up 1 base and J gave up 8 bases; unmatched junction bases: 5. The CDR3 nucleotides read TGTGCCAGCAGTTTAGGAGGGGGCTCCGATTCACCCCTCCACTTT. Amino acids: CASSLGGGSDSPLHF.

The genes are TRBV6-1 and TRBJ1-5; D unclear. Trimming left V 2 bases short and J 12 bases short, with 17 bases between. CDR1 is MNHNS and CDR2 is SASEGT in the germline V gene. This CDR3 has 14 amino acids. This chain's CDR3 is CASSESGRILLQHF. CDR3 nucleotide sequence: TGTGCCAGCAGTGAATCCGGGAGAATTCTCCTCCAGCATTTT.

The chain recombines TRBV7-8 with TRBJ2-1; 9 positions agree with TRBD2. Losses at the gene ends were 5 bases for V and 9 bases for J; bases not matched to a gene: 26. Germline CDR1 and CDR2: SGHVS and FQNEAQ. The CDR3 runs to 20 residues. The CDR3 DNA reads TGTGCCAGCAGCCGTGGTCGCCTAGCGGGATTAGTGCGGTTCCGTAGTGAGCAGTTCTTC. It encodes CASSRGRLAGLVRFRSEQFF.

The J gene is TRBJ2-1, the V gene TRBV7-2; D not certain. Trimming pared 8 bases from V and 7 bases from J, leaving 15 bases between. There are 13 residues in the CDR3. Germline assignment: CDR1 SGHTA and CDR2 FQGNSA. CDR3 DNA: TGTGCCAGCGCCCCCGACCCTTTAAATGAGCAGTTCTTC. Translated: CASAPDPLNEQFF.